This T cell receptor beta chain was sequenced for a study of blood T cell repertoires in COVID-19. Across the study: Acute and convalescent COVID-19 specimens originated in the United States, Italy and Spain. PBMCs, B-cell-depleted T cells, or T cells provided the cDNA or gDNA that made up the material.

The CDR3 contains 13 residues. Unmatched junction bases numbered 9, after V lost 8 bases and J lost 7 bases. In germline, CDR1 is SNHLY, CDR2 FYNNEI. Original methodology: By means of reference gene primer amplification, nucleated cell counts were estimated. Sequenced by immunoSEQ multiplex PCR; TCRdb stores in-frame clones only, minus some. V and J calls plus clone size are reproduced from that table; the DNA served to infer D and trimming. The profile shows around 250,000 clones, roughly 84% of them singletons. The chain has TRBV2 and TRBJ2-5; 8 nucleotides match TRBD1. This receptor was obtained from a human donor in a cohort sampled during active COVID-19. Specimen: peripheral blood. The CDR3 spells CASFTQGAGTQYF. DNA for the CDR3: TGTGCCAGCTTCACGCAGGGGGCGGGGACCCAGTACTTC.